This section outlines one T cell receptor beta chain sequence together with its context. The antigen this receptor binds is unknown. Per-base quality was not reported, and no clone a single base away is much larger than it. The immunoSEQ Assay, a bias-controlled multiplex PCR, was used to amplify TCRbeta CDR3 regions from genomic DNA. Per the source publication's procedure: Nucleated cell counts per sample were estimated from amplification of reference gene primers within the assay. To quantify the absolute abundance of each unique TCRbeta CDR3 rearrangement, sequence reads were collapsed and filtered. For each sample, productive Simpson clonality was calculated as the square root of Simpson's diversity index over productive rearrangements. TCRdb holds this immuneACCESS table with in-frame rearrangements only. Some clones are missing; in checked studies, unresolved V genes explain under half, and the rest has no known cause. The V and J calls and clone size are taken from that table; D and trimming were inferred from the DNA. This sample has 100,000 to 150,000 clones in its table, and roughly two thirds of those were observed once. The top ten clones comprise approximately 2% of the sample.

The collaborating institutions used their own protocols to collect whole blood in K2EDTA tubes. For TCRbeta analysis, collaborator samples were shipped as frozen whole blood, as isolated PBMCs, or as DNA extracted from either sample type. This entry is derived from a study of blood T cell repertoires in COVID-19 (dated by TCRdb to 2020 to 2022). For the wider study: The collaborator samples originated in the United States, Italy and Spain and spanned the acute and convalescent phases of COVID-19. The prospective study material was composed of cDNA or gDNA derived from T cells, B-cell-depleted T cells, or PBMCs. Deeply sampled blood TCRbeta repertoires from subjects exposed to, actively infected with, or recovered from COVID-19 were included in the dataset. The repertoires were made available in a free public database intended to serve as a resource for research on the immune response to SARS-CoV-2. Samples came from the ongoing ImmuneRACE study (first 160 participants) plus 1,254 subjects from 6 global collaborators. A de-identified subject ID, COVID-19 status, age in years and sex were almost always included in the sample metadata. Where available, HLA class I and class II types were taken from metadata supplied by the sample provider and were not determined by assay-based typing.

What the study reported, not specific to this receptor: Clinical and demographic metadata were provided uncurated, with the amount varying by source and participant.

Reading from cysteine to phenylalanine, the CDR3 counts 14 amino acids. Just CDR3 DNA is preserved here, 42 bases in frame from base 1. CDR1 and CDR2 are read off the germline V gene (reference sequence) as MNHEY and SMNVEV. Trimming removed 4 bases from V and 4 bases from J, leaving 13 bases between the germline ends. This clonotype was obtained from a woman aged 70-85 years with acute or convalescent COVID-19. The sequenced sample consisted of peripheral blood. The chain is assembled from TRBV27 and TRBJ1-1, with the identity of the D gene unclear. The CDR3 in this case is CASSSLLAGTEAFF. The DNA sequence is as follows: TGTGCCAGCAGTTCTCTACTAGCGGGCACTGAAGCTTTCTTT.